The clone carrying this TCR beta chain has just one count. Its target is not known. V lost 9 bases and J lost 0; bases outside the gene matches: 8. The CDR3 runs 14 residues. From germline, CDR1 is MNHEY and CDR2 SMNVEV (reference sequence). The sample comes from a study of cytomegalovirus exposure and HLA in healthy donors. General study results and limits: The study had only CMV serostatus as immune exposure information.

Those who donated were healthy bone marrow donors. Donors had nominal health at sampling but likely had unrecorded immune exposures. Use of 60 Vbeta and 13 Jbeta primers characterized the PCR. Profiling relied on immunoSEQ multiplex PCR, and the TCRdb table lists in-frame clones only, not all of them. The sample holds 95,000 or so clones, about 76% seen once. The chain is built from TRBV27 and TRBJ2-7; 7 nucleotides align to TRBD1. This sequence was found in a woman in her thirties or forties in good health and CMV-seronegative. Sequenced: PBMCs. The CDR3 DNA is TGTGCCAGTTGGGGACAGTCCCTCTCCTACGAGCAGTACTTC. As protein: CASWGQSLSYEQYF.